This TCR beta chain came from a study of blood T cell repertoires in COVID-19. Study processing details: Using reference gene primer amplification, nucleated cell counts were estimated. The table came from immunoSEQ multiplex PCR; TCRdb's copy has only in-frame clones and leaves some out. V, J and clone size derive from that table, while D and trimming were established from the DNA sequence. The sample includes 200,000 to 250,000 clones, 87% of them seen just once. This clone has only one observation. In assigning cohorts, the study relied on participant-reported clinical history. This TCR came from a man aged 25 to 40 who had recovered from COVID-19. Input material: PBMCs or T cells enriched from blood (not recorded which).

In DNA, the CDR3 is TGCAGCGTTCGACAGGGGTCCGACACCGGGGAGCTGTTTTTT. Its protein product is CSVRQGSDTGELFF. This chain links TRBV29-1 with TRBJ2-2; 8 bases are shared with TRBD1. The V gene's germline CDR1 is SQVTM and CDR2 ANQGSEA. V lost 5 bases to trimming and J lost 3 bases; unmatched junction nucleotides: 5. There are 14 residues in the CDR3.